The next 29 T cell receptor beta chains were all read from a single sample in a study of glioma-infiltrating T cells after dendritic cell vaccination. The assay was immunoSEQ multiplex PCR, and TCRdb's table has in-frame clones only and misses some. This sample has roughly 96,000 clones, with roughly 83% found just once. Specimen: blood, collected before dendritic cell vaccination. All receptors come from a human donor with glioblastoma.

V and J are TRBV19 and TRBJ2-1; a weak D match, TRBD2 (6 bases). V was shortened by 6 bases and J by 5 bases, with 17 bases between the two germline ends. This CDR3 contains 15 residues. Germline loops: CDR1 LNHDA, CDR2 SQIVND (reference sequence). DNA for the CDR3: TGTGCCAGTAGCTCGCTAACAGGAGGGAACAATGAGCAGTTCTTC. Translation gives CASSSLTGGNNEQFF.

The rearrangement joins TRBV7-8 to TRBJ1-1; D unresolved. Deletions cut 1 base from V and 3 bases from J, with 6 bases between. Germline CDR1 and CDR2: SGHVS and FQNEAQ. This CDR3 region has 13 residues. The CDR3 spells CASSLVEDTEAFF. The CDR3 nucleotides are TGTGCCAGCAGCTTAGTAGAGGACACTGAAGCTTTCTTT.

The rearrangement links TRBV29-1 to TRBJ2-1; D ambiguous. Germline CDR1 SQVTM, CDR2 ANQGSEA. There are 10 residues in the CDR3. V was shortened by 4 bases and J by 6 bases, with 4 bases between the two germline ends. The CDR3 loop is CSVAFNEQFF. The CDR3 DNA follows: TGCAGCGTTGCGTTCAATGAGCAGTTCTTC.

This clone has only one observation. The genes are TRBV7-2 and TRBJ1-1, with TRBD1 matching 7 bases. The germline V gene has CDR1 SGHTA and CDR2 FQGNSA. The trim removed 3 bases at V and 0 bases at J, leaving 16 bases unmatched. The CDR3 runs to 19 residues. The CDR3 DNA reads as TGTGCCAGCAGCTTCTCTTATGGCAGGGGGAGAGGGATGAACACTGAAGCTTTCTTT. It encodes CASSFSYGRGRGMNTEAFF.

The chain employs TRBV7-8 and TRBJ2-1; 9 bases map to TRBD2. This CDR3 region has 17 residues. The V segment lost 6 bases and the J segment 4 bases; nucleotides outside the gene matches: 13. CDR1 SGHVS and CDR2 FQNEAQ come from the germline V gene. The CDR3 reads CASRPGVAGGIYNEQFF. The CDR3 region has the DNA TGTGCCAGCAGACCAGGGGTGGCGGGAGGGATTTACAATGAGCAGTTCTTC.

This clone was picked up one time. CDR3 sequence (DNA): TGCGCCAGCAGCCAAGATGGCGGGGCCCAAGGTGAAAAACTGTTTTTT. Protein sequence: CASSQDGGAQGEKLFF. This rearrangement joins TRBV4-1 to TRBJ1-4, with TRBD1 as a possible D gene (5 bases). CDR1 and CDR2 (germline): MGHRA, YSYEKL. V was cut by 0 bases and J by 7 bases, with 15 bases left in between. The CDR3 is made up of 16 amino acids.

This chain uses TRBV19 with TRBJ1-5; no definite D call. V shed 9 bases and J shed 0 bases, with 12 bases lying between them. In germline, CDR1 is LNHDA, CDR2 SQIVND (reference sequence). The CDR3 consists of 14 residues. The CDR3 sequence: CASSLGGSNQPQHF. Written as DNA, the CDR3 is TGTGCCAGCTCCCTCGGAGGTAGCAATCAGCCCCAGCATTTT.

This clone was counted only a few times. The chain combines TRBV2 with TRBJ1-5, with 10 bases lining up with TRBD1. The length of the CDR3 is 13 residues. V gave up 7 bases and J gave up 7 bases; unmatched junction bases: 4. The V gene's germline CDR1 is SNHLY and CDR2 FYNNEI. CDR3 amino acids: CASKGTGEQPQHF. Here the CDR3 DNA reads TGTGCCAGCAAGGGGACAGGGGAACAGCCCCAGCATTTT.

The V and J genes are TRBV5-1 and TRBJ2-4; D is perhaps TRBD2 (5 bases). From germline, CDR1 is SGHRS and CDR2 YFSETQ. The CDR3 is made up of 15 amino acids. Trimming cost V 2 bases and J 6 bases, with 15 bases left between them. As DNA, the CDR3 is TGCGCCAGCAGCTTAGGAGGAATAAAAGTAAACATTCAGTACTTC. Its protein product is CASSLGGIKVNIQYF.

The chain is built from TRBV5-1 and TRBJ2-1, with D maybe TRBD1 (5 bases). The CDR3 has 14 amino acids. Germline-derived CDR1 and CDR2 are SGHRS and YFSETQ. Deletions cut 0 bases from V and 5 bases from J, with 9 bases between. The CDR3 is CASSLGSRDNEQFF. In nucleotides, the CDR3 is TGCGCCAGCAGCTTGGGGAGCAGGGACAATGAGCAGTTCTTC.

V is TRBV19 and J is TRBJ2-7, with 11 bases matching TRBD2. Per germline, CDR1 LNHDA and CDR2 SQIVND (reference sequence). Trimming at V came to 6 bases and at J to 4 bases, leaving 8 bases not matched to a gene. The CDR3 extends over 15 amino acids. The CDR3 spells CASRPLAGGQYEQYF. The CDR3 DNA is TGTGCCAGTAGGCCCTTAGCGGGAGGGCAATACGAGCAGTACTTC. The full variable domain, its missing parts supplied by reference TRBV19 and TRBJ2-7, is DGGITQSPKYLFRKEGQNVTLSCEQNLNHDAMYWYRQDPGQGLRLIYYSQIVNDFQKGDIAEGYSVSREKKESFPLTVTSAQKNPTAFYLCASRPLAGGQYEQYFGPGTRLTVT.

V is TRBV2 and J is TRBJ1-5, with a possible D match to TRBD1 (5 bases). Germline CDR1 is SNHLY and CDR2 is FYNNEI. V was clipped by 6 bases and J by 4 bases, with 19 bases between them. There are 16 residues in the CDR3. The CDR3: CASSQTEPTGNQPQHF. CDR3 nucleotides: TGTGCCAGCAGCCAGACAGAACCCACCGGGAATCAGCCCCAGCATTTT.

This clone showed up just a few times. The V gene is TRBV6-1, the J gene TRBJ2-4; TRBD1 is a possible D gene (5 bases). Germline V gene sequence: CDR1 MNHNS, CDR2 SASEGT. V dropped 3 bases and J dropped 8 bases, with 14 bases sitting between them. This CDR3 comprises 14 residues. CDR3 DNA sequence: TGTGCCAGCAGTGAGGGGCAGGGTAAGGACATTCAGTACTTC. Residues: CASSEGQGKDIQYF.

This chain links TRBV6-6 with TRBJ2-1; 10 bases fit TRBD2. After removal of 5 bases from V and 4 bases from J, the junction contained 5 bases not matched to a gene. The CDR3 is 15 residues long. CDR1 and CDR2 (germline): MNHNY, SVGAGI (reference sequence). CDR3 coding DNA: TGTGCCAGCAGTACCAAAGCGGGAGGGTACAATGAGCAGTTCTTC. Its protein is CASSTKAGGYNEQFF.

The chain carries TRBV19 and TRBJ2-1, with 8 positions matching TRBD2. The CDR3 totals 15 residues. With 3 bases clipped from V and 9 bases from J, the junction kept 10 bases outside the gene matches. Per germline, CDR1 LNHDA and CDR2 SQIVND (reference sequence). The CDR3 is CASSISSGLNGEQFF. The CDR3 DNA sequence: TGTGCCAGTAGTATCTCTAGCGGGCTAAATGGTGAGCAGTTCTTC.

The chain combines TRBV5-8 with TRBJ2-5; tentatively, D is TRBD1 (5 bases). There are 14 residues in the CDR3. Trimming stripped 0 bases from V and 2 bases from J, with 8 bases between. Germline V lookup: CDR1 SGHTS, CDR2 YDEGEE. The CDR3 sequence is CASSLGTLQETQYF. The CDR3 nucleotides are TGTGCCAGCAGCTTGGGGACACTTCAAGAGACCCAGTACTTC.

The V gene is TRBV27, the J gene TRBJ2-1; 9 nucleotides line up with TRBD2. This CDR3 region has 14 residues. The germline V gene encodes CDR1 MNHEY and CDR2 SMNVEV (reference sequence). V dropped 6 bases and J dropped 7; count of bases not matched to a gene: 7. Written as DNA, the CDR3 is TGTGCCAGCAGAAGTAGCGGGAGTAGGAATGAGCAGTTCTTC. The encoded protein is CASRSSGSRNEQFF.

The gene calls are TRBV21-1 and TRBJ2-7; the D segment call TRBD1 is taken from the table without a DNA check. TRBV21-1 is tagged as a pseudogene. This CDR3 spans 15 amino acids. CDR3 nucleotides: TGTGCCAGCAGCCGAAACCGCCCAGGGTCTGGCGAGCAGTACTTC. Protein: CASSRNRPGSGEQYF.

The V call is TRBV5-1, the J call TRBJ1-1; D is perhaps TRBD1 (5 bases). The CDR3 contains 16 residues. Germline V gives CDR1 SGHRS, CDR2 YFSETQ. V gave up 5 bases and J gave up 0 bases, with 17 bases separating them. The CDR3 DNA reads TGCGCCAGCAGTCCCTGGGCAGGGAATATGAACACTGAAGCTTTCTTT. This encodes CASSPWAGNMNTEAFF. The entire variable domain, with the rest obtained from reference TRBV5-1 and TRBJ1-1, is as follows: KAGVTQTPRYLIKTRGQQVTLSCSPISGHRSVSWYQQTPGQGLQFLFEYFSETQRNKGNFPGRFSGRQFSNSRSEMNVSTLELGDSALYLCASSPWAGNMNTEAFFGQGTRLTVV.

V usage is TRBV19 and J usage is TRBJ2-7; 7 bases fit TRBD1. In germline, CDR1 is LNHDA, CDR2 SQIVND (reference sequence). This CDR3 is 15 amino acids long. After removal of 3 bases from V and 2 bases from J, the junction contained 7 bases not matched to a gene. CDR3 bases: TGTGCCAGTAGTATCCCGACAGGGACGGCCTACGAGCAGTACTTC. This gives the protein CASSIPTGTAYEQYF.

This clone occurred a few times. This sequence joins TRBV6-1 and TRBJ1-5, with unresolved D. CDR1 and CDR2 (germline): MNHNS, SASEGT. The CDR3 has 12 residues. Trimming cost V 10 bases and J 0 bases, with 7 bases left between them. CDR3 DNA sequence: TGTGCCACACAGTTTAGCAATCAGCCCCAGCATTTT. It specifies CATQFSNQPQHF.

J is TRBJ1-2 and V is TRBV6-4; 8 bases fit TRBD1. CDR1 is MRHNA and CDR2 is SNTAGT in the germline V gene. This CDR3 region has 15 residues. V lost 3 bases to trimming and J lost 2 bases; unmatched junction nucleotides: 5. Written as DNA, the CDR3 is TGTGCCAGCAGTGAATACGGGACAGGAAACTATGGCTACACCTTC. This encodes CASSEYGTGNYGYTF.

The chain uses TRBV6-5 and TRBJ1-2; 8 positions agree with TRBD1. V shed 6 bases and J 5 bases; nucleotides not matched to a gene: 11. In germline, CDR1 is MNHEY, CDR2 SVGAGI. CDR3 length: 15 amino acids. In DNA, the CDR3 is TGTGCCAGCAGCTTGACAGGGGTCCCTCTATATGGCTACACCTTC. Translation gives CASSLTGVPLYGYTF.

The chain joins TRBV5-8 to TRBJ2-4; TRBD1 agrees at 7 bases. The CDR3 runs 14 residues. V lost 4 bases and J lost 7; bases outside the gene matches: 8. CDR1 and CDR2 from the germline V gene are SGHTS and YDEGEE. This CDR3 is CASSVSAGGNIQYF. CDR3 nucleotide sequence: TGTGCCAGCAGCGTGAGCGCAGGGGGTAACATTCAGTACTTC.

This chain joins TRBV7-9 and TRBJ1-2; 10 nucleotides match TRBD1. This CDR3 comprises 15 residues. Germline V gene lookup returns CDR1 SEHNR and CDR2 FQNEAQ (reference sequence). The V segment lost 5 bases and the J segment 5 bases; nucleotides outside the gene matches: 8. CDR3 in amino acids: CASSPWTGGGYGYTF. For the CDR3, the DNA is TGTGCCAGCAGCCCGTGGACAGGGGGGGGGTATGGCTACACCTTC.

CDR3 region: CASSPRDSEYEQYF. The CDR3 DNA is TGTGCCAGCAGCCCCCGGGACTCCGAGTACGAGCAGTACTTC. V and J are TRBV6-5 and TRBJ2-7, with D perhaps matching TRBD2 (6 bases). This CDR3 is 14 amino acids long. Germline CDR1 MNHEY, CDR2 SVGAGI. V lost 6 bases, J lost 4 bases, and 16 bases lay in between.

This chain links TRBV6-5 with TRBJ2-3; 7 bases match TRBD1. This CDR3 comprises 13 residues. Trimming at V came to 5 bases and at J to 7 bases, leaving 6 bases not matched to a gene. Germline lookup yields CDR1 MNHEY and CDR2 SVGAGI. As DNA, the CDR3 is TGTGCCAGCAGTACCGGGACAGAAAATACGCAGTATTTT. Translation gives CASSTGTENTQYF.

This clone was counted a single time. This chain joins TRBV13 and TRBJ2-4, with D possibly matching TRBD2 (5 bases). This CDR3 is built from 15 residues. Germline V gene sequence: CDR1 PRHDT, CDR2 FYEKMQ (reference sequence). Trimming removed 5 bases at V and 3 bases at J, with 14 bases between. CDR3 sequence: CASSLYQGSKNIQYF. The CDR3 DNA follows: TGTGCCAGCAGCCTGTACCAAGGGAGCAAAAACATTCAGTACTTC.

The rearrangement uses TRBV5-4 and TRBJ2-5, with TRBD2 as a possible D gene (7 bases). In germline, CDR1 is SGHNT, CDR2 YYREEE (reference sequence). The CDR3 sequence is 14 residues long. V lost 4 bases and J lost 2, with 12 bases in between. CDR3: CASSGGDIQETQYF. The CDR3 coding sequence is TGTGCCAGCAGCGGGGGGGACATTCAAGAGACCCAGTACTTC.